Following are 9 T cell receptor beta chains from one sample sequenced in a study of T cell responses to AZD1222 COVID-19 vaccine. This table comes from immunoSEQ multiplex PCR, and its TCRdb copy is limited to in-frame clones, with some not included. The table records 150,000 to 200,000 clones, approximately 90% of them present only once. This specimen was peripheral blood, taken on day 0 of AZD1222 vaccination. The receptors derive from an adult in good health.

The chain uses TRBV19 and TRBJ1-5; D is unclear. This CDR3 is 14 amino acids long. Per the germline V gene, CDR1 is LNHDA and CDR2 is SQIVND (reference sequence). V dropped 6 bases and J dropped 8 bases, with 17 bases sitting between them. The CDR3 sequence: CASSRDGSGEPQHF. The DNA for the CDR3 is TGTGCCAGTAGCCGAGACGGGTCCGGGGAGCCCCAGCATTTT.

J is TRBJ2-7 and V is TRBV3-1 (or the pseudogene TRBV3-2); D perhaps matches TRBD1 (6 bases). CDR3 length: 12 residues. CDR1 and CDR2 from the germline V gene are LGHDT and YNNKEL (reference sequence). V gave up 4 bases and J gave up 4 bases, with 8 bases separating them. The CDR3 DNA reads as TGTGCCAGCAGCCCCGACAGGTACGAGCAGTACTTC. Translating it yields CASSPDRYEQYF.

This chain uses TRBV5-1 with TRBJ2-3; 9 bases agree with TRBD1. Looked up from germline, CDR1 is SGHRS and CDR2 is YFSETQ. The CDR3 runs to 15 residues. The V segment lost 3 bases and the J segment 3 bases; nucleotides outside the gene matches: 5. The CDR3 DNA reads TGCGCCAGCAGCTCGGCCGGGACAGGGACAGATACGCAGTATTTT. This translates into CASSSAGTGTDTQYF.

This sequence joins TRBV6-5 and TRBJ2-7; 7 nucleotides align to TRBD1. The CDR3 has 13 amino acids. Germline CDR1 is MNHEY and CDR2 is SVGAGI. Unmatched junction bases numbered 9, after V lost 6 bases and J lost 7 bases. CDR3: CASSLTGPSEQYF. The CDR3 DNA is TGTGCCAGCAGCCTGACAGGGCCGTCTGAGCAGTACTTC.

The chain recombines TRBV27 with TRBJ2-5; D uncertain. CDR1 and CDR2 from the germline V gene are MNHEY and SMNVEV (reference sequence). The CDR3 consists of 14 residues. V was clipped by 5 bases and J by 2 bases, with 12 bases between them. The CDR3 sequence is CASSRRSEQETQYF. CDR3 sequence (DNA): TGTGCCAGCAGTCGTCGATCGGAACAAGAGACCCAGTACTTC.

The CDR3 sequence: CASSPVSGADTQYF. In nucleotides, the CDR3 is TGTGCCAGCAGTCCAGTTTCGGGGGCAGATACGCAGTATTTT. V is TRBV27 and J is TRBJ2-3, with D possibly TRBD2 on 6 matching bases. The CDR3 covers 14 residues. Trimming took off 5 bases at V and 4 bases at J, with 13 bases between the two ends. Germline CDR1 MNHEY, CDR2 SMNVEV (reference sequence).

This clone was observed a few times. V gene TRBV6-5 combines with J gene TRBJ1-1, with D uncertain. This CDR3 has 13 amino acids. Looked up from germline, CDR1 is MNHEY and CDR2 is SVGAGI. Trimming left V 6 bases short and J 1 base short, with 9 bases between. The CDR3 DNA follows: TGTGCCAGCAGCTTCCAATCGAACACTGAAGCTTTCTTT. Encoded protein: CASSFQSNTEAFF.

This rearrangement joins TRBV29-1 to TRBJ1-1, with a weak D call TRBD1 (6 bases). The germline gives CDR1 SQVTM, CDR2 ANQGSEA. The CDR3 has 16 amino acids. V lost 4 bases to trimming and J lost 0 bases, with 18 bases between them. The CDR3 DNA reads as TGCAGCGTTGGGGGGAAGGGGGGTTTAATGAACACTGAAGCTTTCTTT. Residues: CSVGGKGGLMNTEAFF.

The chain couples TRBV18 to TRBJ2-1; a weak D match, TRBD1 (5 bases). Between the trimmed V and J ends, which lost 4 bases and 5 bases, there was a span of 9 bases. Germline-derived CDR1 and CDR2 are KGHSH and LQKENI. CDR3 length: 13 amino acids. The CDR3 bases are TGTGCCAGCTCACTCCGACAGAACAATGAGCAGTTCTTC. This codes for CASSLRQNNEQFF.